Listed below are T cell receptor beta chains from one sample, sequenced in a study of blood T cell repertoires in COVID-19. Repertoires were generated with immunoSEQ multiplex PCR, while TCRdb's copy carries only in-frame clones and drops some. The data show under 150,000 clones, with around 89% seen just once and roughly 2.2% held by the top ten. Sequenced input: peripheral blood. The receptors were sampled from a man aged 70-80 years with active COVID-19. Both conserved end residues are trimmed from each CDR3.

TRBV7-2,ASTRGRGQETQY
TRBV28,ASTGLAGEGTGELF
TRBV27,ASSPFLVAGFQETQY
TRBV12-3/TRBV12-4,ASSITRGEQF
TRBV11-1,ASSPPGTSGELF
TRBV4-3,ASSPMQGTGELF
TRBV12-3/TRBV12-4,ASSLYAGNTIY
TRBV6-5,ASRGGARAF
TRBV9,ASSQRDYISYNEQF
TRBV27,ASTVTGDFVVLDTQY
TRBV4-2,ASSQATSGTETGELF
TRBV19,ASSNLWLAGEETQY
TRBV6-5,ASSWTGKDSPLH
TRBV28,ASSFSREQY
TRBV28,ASSLGGQGYYGYT
TRBV7-9,ASRGQHNSPLH
TRBV9,ASQPAGPREQF
TRBV7-2,ASSPTHQQGRETQY
TRBV27,ASTPRGLAGVPGEQY
TRBV25-1,ASSEVWAQLPDTQY
TRBV18,ASSPGTGVTEAF